The T cell receptor beta chain under discussion was sequenced for a study of control samples from healthy donors and cancer patients (dated by TCRdb to 2019 to 2021). Library prep was done by the immunoSEQ multiplex PCR assay. Here the immuneACCESS table is served through TCRdb, limited to in-frame sequences with V and J called. Missing clones are a known gap in these copies; in checked studies unresolved V genes cover under half, and the rest lacks a known reason. This sample has around 53,000 clones in its table, and 70% to 90% of those were observed once. The ten largest make up roughly 2.8% of the sample. The germline V gene (reference sequence) provides CDR1 MNHNY and CDR2 SVGAGI. Its CDR3 holds 13 amino acids, cysteine through phenylalanine. The DNA shown is the 39-base CDR3, in frame from base 1. At the junction V is shortened by 6 bases and J by 9 bases, with 15 bases in between. As regards this clone: Its antigen remains unidentified. Within one base of it there is no much larger clone, and no base qualities were kept.

The material sequenced was PBMCs. The chain links TRBV6-6 with TRBJ2-1; possibly the D gene is TRBD1, per 7 matching bases. The receptor comes from a woman between 45 and 65 years old with lung cancer. The nucleotides read TGTGCCAGCAGAATTCAGGGGGAGGTTGAGCAGTTCTTC. Translated, this is CASRIQGEVEQFF.